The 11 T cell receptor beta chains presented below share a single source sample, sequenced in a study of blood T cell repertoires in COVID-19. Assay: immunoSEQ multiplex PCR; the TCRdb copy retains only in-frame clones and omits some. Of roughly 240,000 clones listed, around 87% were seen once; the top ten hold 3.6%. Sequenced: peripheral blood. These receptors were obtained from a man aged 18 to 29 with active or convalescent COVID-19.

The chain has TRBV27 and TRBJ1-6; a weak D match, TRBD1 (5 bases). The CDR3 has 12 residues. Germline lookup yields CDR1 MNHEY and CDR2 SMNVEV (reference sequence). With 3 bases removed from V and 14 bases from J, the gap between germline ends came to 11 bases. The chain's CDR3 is CASSFQGKSLHF. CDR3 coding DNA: TGTGCCAGCAGTTTTCAGGGAAAATCCCTCCACTTT.

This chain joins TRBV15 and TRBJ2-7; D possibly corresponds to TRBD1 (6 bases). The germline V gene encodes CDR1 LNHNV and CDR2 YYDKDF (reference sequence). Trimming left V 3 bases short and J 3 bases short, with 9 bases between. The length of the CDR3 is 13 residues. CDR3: CATSRDRSYEQYF. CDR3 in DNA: TGTGCCACCAGCAGGGACAGAAGCTACGAGCAGTACTTC.

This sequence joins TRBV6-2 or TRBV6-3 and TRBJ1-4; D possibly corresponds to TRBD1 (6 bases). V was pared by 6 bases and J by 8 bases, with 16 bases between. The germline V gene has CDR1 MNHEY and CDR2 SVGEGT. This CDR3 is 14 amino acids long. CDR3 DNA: TGTGCCAGCAGCCTGGACAGCGAGGGAGAAAAACTGTTTTTT. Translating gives CASSLDSEGEKLFF.

The CDR3 DNA follows: TGTGCCAGCAGCCCCAGAAGCACAGGGGAGAGGGGGGAGCTGTTTTTT. Translated, it gives CASSPRSTGERGELFF. This chain links TRBV7-3 with TRBJ2-2, with 7 bases fitting TRBD1. V trimming: 5 bases; J trimming: 8 bases; junction bases outside the gene matches: 14. Per germline, CDR1 SGHTA and CDR2 FQGTGA. The CDR3 consists of 16 residues.

CDR3 sequence reads: CASSLEGGTEAFF. Here the CDR3 DNA reads TGTGCCAGCAGTTTAGAGGGGGGGACTGAAGCTTTCTTT. The chain carries TRBV12-3 or TRBV12-4 and TRBJ1-1; tentative D call: TRBD1 (6 bases). The V gene lost 1 base and the J gene lost 5 bases, with 8 bases spanning the gap. The CDR3 consists of 13 residues.

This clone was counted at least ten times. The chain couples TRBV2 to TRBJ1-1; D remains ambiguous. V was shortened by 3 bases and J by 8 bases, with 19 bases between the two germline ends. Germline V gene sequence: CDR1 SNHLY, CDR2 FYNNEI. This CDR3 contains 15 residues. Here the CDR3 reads CASSDPPSESREAFF. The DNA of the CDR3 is TGTGCCAGCAGTGATCCTCCCTCAGAGTCGAGGGAAGCTTTCTTT.

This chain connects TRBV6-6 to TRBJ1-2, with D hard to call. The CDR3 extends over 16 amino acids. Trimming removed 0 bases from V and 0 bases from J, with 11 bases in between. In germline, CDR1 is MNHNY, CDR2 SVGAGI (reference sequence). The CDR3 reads CASSYSVLRANYGYTF. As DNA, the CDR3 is TGTGCCAGCAGTTACTCGGTCCTTCGAGCTAACTATGGCTACACCTTC.

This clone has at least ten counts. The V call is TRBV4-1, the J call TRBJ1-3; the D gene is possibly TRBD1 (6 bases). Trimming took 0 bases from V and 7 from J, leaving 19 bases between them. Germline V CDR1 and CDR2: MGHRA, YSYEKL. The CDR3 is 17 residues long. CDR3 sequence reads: CASSQDPVWGQSNTIYF. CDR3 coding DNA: TGCGCCAGCAGCCAAGATCCCGTGTGGGGGCAAAGTAACACCATATATTTT.

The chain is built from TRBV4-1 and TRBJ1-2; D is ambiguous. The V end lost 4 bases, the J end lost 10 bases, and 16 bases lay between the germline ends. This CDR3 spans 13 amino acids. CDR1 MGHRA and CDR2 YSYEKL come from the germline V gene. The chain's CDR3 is CASSPSRLSIYTF. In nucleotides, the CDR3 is TGCGCCAGCAGCCCCTCGCGGCTATCCATCTACACCTTC.

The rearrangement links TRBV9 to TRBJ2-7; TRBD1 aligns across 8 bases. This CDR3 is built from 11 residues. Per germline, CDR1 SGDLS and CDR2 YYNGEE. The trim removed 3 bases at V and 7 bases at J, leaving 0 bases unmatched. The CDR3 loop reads CASSGTGEQYF. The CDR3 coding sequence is TGTGCCAGCAGCGGGACAGGGGAGCAGTACTTC.

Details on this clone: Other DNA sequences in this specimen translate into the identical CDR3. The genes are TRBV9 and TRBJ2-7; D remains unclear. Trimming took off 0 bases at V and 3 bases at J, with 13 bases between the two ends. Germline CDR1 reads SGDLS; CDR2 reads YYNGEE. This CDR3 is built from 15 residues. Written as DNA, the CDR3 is TGTGCCAGCAGCGTAGATGGCGGCGTAAACTACGAGCAGTACTTC. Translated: CASSVDGGVNYEQYF.